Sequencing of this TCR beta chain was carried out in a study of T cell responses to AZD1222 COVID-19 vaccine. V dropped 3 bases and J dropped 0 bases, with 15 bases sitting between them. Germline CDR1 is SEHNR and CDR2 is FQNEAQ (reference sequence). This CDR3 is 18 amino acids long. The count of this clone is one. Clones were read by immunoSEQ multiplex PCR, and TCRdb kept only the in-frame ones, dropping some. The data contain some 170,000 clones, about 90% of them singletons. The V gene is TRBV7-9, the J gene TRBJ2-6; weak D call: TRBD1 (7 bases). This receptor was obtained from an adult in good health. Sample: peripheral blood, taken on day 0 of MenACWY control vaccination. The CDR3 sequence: CASSFGGRGVSGANVLTF. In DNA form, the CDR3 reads TGTGCCAGCAGCTTCGGCGGCAGGGGGGTCTCTGGGGCCAACGTCCTGACTTTC. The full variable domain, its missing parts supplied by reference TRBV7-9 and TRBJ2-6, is DTGVSQNPRHKITKRGQNVTFRCDPISEHNRLYWYRQTLGQGPEFLTYFQNEAQLEKSRLLSDRFSAERPKGSFSTLEIQRTEQGDSAMYLCASSFGGRGVSGANVLTFGAGSRLTVL.